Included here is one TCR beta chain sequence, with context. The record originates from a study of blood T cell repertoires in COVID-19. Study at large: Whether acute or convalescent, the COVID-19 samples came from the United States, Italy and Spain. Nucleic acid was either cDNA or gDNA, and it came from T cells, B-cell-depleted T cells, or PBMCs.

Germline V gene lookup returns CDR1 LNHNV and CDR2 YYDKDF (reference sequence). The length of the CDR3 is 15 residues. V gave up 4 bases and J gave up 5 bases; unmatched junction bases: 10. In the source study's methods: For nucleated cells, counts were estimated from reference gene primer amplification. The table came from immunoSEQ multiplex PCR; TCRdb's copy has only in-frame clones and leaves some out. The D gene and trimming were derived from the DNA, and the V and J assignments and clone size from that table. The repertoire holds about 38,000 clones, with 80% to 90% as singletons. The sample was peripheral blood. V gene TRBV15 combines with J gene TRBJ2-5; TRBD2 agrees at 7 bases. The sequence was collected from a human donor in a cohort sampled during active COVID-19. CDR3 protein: CATSNSGGRDETQYF. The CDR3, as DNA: TGTGCCACCAGCAATTCGGGAGGACGTGACGAGACCCAGTACTTC.